This T cell receptor beta chain emerged from a study of T cell repertoires in cytomegalovirus infection. TCRdb reanalysed the reads using MiXCR and keeps one entry per CDR3 protein. The sample consists of fewer than 700,000 distinct CDR3 sequences, 20% to 30% of them appearing once. This clonotype was detected many times. The CDR3 is 19 amino acids. Trimming removed 8 bases from V and 3 bases from J; junction bases left unmatched: 22. The germline V gene has CDR1 ENHRY and CDR2 SYGVKD. The rearrangement uses TRBV10-3 and TRBJ1-2; TRBD1 matches 9 bases. The sequence derives from a human donor in good health (CMV status not recorded). Some clones in this sample may be carry-over from other donors' samples. Sequencing was carried out using CD8+ T cells from PBMCs. The CDR3 DNA sequence: TGTGCCATCTGGAGGGACTCCGGGACAGGGCCGTCCACTGACTATGGCTACACCTTC. As protein: CAIWRDSGTGPSTDYGYTF.